This T cell receptor (beta chain) was documented in a study of response to subunit inactivated influenza vaccine. Points from the study as a whole: Seasonal influenza vaccination, on each occasion, was suggested by the authors to recruit few new T cells.

As regards this clonotype: Its antigen remains unknown.

TCRdb re-analysed the RT-PCR reads in MiXCR, keeping a single row per CDR3 protein. The repertoire holds roughly 760,000 distinct CDR3 sequences, 21% seen once, with roughly 10% in the top ten. After removal of 5 bases from V and 3 bases from J, the junction contained 6 bases not matched to a gene. Germline CDR1 and CDR2: SEHNR and FQNEAQ (reference sequence). This CDR3 region has 14 residues. This clonotype was obtained from a man between 50 and 59 years old who received an inactivated influenza vaccine. This specimen consisted of PBMCs from blood, obtained 4 to 6 days after vaccination. This chain links TRBV7-9 with TRBJ2-7; the match to TRBD1 covers 8 bases. CDR3 residues: CASSPTGGNYEQYF. CDR3 nucleotides: TGTGCCAGCAGCCCAACAGGGGGGAACTACGAGCAGTACTTC.